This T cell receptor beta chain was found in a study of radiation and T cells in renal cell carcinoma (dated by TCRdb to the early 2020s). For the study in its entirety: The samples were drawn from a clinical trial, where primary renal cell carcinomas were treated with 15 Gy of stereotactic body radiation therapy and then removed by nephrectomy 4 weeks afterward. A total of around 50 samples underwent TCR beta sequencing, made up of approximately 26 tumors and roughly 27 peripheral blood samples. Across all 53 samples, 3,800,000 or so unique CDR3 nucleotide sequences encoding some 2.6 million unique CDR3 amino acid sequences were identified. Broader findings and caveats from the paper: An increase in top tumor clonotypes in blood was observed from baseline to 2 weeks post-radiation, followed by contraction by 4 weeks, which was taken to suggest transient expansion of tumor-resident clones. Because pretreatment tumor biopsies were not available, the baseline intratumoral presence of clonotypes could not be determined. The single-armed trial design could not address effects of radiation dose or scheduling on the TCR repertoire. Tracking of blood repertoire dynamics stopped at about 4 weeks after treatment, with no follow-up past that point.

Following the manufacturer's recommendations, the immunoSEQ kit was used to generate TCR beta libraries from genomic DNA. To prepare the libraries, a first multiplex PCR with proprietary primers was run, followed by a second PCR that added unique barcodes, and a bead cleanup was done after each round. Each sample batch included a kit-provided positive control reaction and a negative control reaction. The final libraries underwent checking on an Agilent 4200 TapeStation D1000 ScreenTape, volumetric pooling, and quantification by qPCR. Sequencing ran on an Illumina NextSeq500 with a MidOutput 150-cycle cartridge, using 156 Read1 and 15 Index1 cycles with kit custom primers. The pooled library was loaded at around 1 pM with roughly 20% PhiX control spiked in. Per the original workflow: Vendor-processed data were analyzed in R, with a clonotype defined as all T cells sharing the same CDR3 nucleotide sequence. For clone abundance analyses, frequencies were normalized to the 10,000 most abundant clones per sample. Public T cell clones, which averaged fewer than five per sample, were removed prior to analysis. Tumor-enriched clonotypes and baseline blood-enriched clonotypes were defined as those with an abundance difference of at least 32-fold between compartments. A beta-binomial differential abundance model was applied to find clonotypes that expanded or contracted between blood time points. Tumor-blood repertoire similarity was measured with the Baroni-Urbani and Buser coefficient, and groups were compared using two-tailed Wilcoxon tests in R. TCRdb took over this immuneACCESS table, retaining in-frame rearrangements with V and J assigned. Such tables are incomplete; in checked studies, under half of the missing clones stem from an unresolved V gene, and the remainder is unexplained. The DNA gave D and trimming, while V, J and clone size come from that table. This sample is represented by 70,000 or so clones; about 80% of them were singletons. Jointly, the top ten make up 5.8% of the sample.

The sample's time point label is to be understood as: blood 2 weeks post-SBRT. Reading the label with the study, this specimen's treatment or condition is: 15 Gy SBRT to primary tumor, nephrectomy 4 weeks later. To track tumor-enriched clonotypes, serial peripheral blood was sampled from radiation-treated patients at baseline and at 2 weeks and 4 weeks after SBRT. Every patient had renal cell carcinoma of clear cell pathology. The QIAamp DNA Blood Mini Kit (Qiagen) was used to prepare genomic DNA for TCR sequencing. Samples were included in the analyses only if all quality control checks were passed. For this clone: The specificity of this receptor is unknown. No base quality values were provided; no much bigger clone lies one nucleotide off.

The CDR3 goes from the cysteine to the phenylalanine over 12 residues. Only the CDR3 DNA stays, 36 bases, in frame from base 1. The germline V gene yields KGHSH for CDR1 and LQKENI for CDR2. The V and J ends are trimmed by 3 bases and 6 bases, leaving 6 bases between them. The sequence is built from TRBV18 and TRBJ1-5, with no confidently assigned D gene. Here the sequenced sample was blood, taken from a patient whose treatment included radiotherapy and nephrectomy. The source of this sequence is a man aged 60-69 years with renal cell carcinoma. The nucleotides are TGTGCCAGCTCACCGGATGGTCAGCCCCAGCATTTT. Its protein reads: CASSPDGQPQHF. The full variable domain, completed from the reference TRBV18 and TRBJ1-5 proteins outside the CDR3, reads NAGVMQNPRHLVRRRGQEARLRCSPMKGHSHVYWYRQLPEEGLKFMVYLQKENIIDESGMPKERFSAEFPKEGPSILRIQQVVRGDSAAYFCASSPDGQPQHFGDGTRLSIL.